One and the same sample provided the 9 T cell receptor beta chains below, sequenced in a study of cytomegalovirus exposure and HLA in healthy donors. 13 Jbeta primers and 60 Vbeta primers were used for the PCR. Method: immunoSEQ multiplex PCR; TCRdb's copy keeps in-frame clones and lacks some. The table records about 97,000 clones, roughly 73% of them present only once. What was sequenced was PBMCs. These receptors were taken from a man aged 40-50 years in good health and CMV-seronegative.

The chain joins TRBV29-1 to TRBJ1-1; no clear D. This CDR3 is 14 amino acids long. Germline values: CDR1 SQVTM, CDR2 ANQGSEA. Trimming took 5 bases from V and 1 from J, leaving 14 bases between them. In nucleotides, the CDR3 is TGCAGCGTTCACGGGAGGTCAGGGAACACTGAAGCTTTCTTT. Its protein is CSVHGRSGNTEAFF. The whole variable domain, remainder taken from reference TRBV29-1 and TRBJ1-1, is SAVISQKPSRDICQRGTSLTIQCQVDSQVTMMFWYRQQPGQSLTLIATANQGSEATYESGFVIDKFPISRPNLTFSTLTVSNMSPEDSSIYLCSVHGRSGNTEAFFGQGTRLTVV.

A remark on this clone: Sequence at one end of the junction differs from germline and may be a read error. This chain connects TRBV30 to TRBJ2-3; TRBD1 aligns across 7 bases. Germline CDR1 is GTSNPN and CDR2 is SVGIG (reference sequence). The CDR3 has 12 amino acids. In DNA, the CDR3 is TGTGCCTGGAGCACCGGGACAGTTACGCAGTATTTT. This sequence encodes CAWSTGTVTQYF. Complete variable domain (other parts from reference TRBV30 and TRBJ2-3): SQTIHQWPATLVQPVGSPLSLECTVEGTSNPNLYWYRQAAGRGLQLLFYSVGIGQISSEVPQNLSASRPQDRQFILSSKKLLLSDSGFYLCAWSTGTVTQYFGPGTRLTVL.

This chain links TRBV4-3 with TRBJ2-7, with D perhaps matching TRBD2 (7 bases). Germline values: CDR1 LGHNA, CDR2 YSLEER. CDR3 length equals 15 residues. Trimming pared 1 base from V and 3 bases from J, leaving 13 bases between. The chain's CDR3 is CASSQVGGRIYEQYF. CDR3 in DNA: TGCGCCAGCAGCCAAGTCGGGGGGCGCATCTACGAGCAGTACTTC.

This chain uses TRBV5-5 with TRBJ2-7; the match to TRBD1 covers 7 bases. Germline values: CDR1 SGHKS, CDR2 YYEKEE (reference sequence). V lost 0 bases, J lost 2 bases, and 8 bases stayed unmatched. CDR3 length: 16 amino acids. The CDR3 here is CASSLGGPTGAYEQYF. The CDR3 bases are TGTGCCAGCAGCTTGGGGGGCCCCACAGGGGCCTACGAGCAGTACTTC.

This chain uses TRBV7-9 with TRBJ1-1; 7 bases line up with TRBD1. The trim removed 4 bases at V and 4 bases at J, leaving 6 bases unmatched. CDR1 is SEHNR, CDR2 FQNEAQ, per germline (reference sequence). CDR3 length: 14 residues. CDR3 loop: CASSYRGQSTEAFF. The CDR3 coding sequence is TGTGCCAGCAGCTACAGGGGCCAGAGCACTGAAGCTTTCTTT.

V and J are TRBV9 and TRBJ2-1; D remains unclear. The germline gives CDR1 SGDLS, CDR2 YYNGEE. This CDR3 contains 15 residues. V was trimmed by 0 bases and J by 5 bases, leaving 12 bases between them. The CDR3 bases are TGTGCCAGCAGCGTAGCTTCAGCGCGCAACAATGAGCAGTTCTTC. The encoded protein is CASSVASARNNEQFF.

The CDR3 region is CASSSTGQGPEAFF. CDR3 DNA: TGCGCCAGCAGCTCGACGGGACAGGGGCCTGAAGCTTTCTTT. V gene TRBV5-1 combines with J gene TRBJ1-1; 10 bases map to TRBD1. CDR1 SGHRS and CDR2 YFSETQ come from the germline V gene. V trimming: 3 bases; J trimming: 6 bases; junction bases outside the gene matches: 5. This CDR3 contains 14 residues.

In DNA form, the CDR3 reads TGTGCCAGCAGCTTAGCGAGCTTCCCCTACAATGAGCAGTTCTTC. Translating gives CASSLASFPYNEQFF. This chain uses TRBV7-2 with TRBJ2-1; D gene ambiguous. V dropped 0 bases and J dropped 2 bases, with 8 bases sitting between them. Per germline, CDR1 SGHTA and CDR2 FQGNSA. The CDR3 contains 15 residues. Variable domain in full (rest from reference TRBV7-2 and TRBJ2-1): GAGVSQSPSNKVTEKGKDVELRCDPISGHTALYWYRQSLGQGLEFLIYFQGNSAPDKSGLPSDRFSAERTGGSVSTLTIQRTQQEDSAVYLCASSLASFPYNEQFFGPGTRLTVL.

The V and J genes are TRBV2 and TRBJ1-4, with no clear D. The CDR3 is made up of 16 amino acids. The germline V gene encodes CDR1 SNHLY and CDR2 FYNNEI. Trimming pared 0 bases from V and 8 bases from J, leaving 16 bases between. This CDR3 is CASSEAASLRREKLFF. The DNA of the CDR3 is TGTGCCAGCAGTGAAGCGGCCTCTCTAAGGAGAGAAAAACTGTTTTTT. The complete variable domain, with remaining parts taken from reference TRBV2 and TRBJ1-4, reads EPEVTQTPSHQVTQMGQEVILRCVPISNHLYFYWYRQILGQKVEFLVSFYNNEISEKSEIFDDQFSVERPDGSNFTLKIRSTKLEDSAMYFCASSEAASLRREKLFFGSGTQLSVL.